One and the same sample provided the 12 T cell receptor beta chains below, sequenced in a study of T cell responses to AZD1222 COVID-19 vaccine. Clones were sequenced by immunoSEQ multiplex PCR, and TCRdb holds only the in-frame ones, with some missing. The sample has about 130,000 clones, about 93% seen once; the top ten hold approximately 7%. The specimen comprised peripheral blood, sampled 28 days after the second AZD1222 dose. The source is an adult who received the AZD1222 COVID-19 vaccine.

The chain links TRBV5-4 to TRBJ2-7, with a possible D match to TRBD2 (5 bases). Germline lookup yields CDR1 SGHNT and CDR2 YYREEE (reference sequence). V gave up 0 bases and J gave up 0 bases, with 7 bases separating them. The CDR3 loop spans 14 amino acids. CDR3 amino acids: CASSLGAGSYEQYF. The CDR3 DNA follows: TGTGCCAGCAGCTTGGGGGCGGGCTCCTACGAGCAGTACTTC. Looking up the rest from reference TRBV5-4 and TRBJ2-7 gives the full variable domain: ETGVTQSPTHLIKTRGQQVTLRCSSQSGHNTVSWYQQALGQGPQFIFQYYREEENGRGNFPPRFSGLQFPNYSSELNVNALELDDSALYLCASSLGAGSYEQYFGPGTRLTVT.

V gene TRBV5-4 combines with J gene TRBJ1-1; D not resolved. There are 13 residues in the CDR3. Germline V gene sequence: CDR1 SGHNT, CDR2 YYREEE (reference sequence). V gave up 0 bases and J gave up 4 bases, with 7 bases separating them. CDR3 sequence reads: CASSLDWGTEAFF. The CDR3 bases are TGTGCCAGCAGCTTGGACTGGGGCACTGAAGCTTTCTTT.

This clone has just a few counts. The CDR3 nucleotides read TGTGCCAGCAGCTTTCTGGGTCCGGGACAGGGTAACGAGCAGTACTTC. This encodes CASSFLGPGQGNEQYF. The chain couples TRBV7-9 to TRBJ2-7; 9 nucleotides line up with TRBD1. This CDR3 spans 16 amino acids. Trimming at V came to 3 bases and at J to 5 bases, leaving 11 bases not matched to a gene. Germline-derived CDR1 and CDR2 are SEHNR and FQNEAQ (reference sequence).

J is TRBJ2-7 and V is TRBV5-6; 10 positions agree with TRBD2. This CDR3 has 16 residues. Trimming removed 2 bases from V and 7 bases from J; junction bases left unmatched: 12. Germline V gives CDR1 SGHDT, CDR2 YYEEEE. The CDR3 is CASSFRGTSGVGEQYF. The CDR3 DNA follows: TGTGCCAGCAGCTTTAGGGGCACTAGCGGGGTGGGGGAGCAGTACTTC.

This clone was seen a single time. The chain combines TRBV19 with TRBJ2-3; 10 bases are shared with TRBD1. Germline assignment: CDR1 LNHDA and CDR2 SQIVND (reference sequence). V lost 8 bases and J lost 0; bases outside the gene matches: 8. This CDR3 is 16 amino acids long. The CDR3 here is CASGTGDSPSTDTQYF. As DNA, the CDR3 is TGTGCCAGTGGGACAGGGGACTCCCCTAGCACAGATACGCAGTATTTT.

This clone is deemed medium-sized (0.01 to 0.1%). The rearrangement uses TRBV18 and TRBJ1-2, with a weak D call TRBD1 (6 bases). The germline V and J ends were trimmed by 0 bases and 4 bases, with 15 bases remaining between them. This CDR3 contains 16 residues. In germline, CDR1 is KGHSH, CDR2 LQKENI. The CDR3 spells CASSPPGTLTLYGYTF. DNA of the CDR3: TGTGCCAGCTCACCACCGGGGACACTCACCCTCTATGGCTACACCTTC.

This clone appeared a few times. A junction end diverges from the germline sequence, so it may reflect a read error. V usage is TRBV4-2 and J usage is TRBJ2-7, with TRBD2 matching 12 bases. The CDR3 runs to 16 residues. In germline, CDR1 is LGHNA, CDR2 YNFKEQ. CDR3 DNA sequence: TGTGCCAGCAGTCAAGACCCTAGCGGGGGGGCCGAGGAGCAGTACTTC. It codes for CASSQDPSGGAEEQYF.

The chain couples TRBV6-5 to TRBJ1-1; 7 bases line up with TRBD1. V lost 9 bases, J lost 5 bases, and 15 bases stayed unmatched. The CDR3 has 15 residues. Germline CDR1 and CDR2: MNHEY and SVGAGI. The CDR3 region is CASLPATGLMTEAFF. The CDR3 nucleotides are TGTGCCAGTCTCCCCGCGACAGGGTTAATGACTGAAGCTTTCTTT.

The chain carries TRBV5-1 and TRBJ1-2; 10 bases agree with TRBD1. This CDR3 is built from 12 residues. V shed 7 bases, J shed 8 bases, and the junction held 5 bases outside the gene matches. CDR1 SGHRS and CDR2 YFSETQ come from the germline V gene. The CDR3 sequence is CASGTTGGGYTF. CDR3 coding DNA: TGCGCCAGCGGGACGACAGGGGGCGGCTACACCTTC.

The sample holds a few counts of this clone. The rearrangement joins TRBV5-1 to TRBJ2-2, with 8 positions matching TRBD2. V lost 0 bases to trimming and J lost 5 bases; unmatched junction nucleotides: 6. From germline, CDR1 is SGHRS and CDR2 YFSETQ. The CDR3 consists of 16 residues. CDR3 nucleotides: TGCGCCAGCAGCTTGGGGGTAGCGGGGCTGACCGGGGAGCTGTTTTTT. Its translation is CASSLGVAGLTGELFF.

This chain joins TRBV5-1 and TRBJ2-7, with a tentative D call TRBD1 (6 bases). The CDR3 runs to 15 residues. Deletions cut 0 bases from V and 3 bases from J, with 13 bases between. From germline, CDR1 is SGHRS and CDR2 YFSETQ. CDR3 nucleotide sequence: TGCGCCAGCAGCTTGGAACAGGGAAGGAACTACGAGCAGTACTTC. Translation: CASSLEQGRNYEQYF. Combining the CDR3 with reference TRBV5-1 and TRBJ2-7 gives the whole variable domain KAGVTQTPRYLIKTRGQQVTLSCSPISGHRSVSWYQQTPGQGLQFLFEYFSETQRNKGNFPGRFSGRQFSNSRSEMNVSTLELGDSALYLCASSLEQGRNYEQYFGPGTRLTVT.

The chain combines TRBV18 with TRBJ2-3; 13 nucleotides line up with TRBD2. Trimming took 5 bases from V and 0 from J; bases not matched to a gene: 2. Germline-derived CDR1 and CDR2 are KGHSH and LQKENI. CDR3 length: 16 residues. The CDR3 DNA follows: TGTGCCAGCTCATCGACTAGCGGGGGGAGCACAGATACGCAGTATTTT. Amino acid sequence: CASSSTSGGSTDTQYF.